Listed below are T cell receptor beta chains from one sample, sequenced in a study of Graves' ophthalmopathy and Graves' hyperthyroidism. MiXCR, applied by TCRdb to the multiplex PCR reads, yields one record per CDR3 protein. The repertoire includes roughly 480,000 distinct CDR3 sequences, under 15% of them detected once, and roughly 10% sits in the top ten. The sample was blood. All receptors come from a woman aged 25-40 years with Graves' ophthalmopathy. The CDR3 runs from the conserved cysteine through the conserved F or W. Fields, in order: CDR3 protein, CDR3 DNA, D gene, V gene, J gene, clone size. D genes are given only for firm matches. Rows may omit the clone size; those that give it use once, few, many or a size class.

CASSPQGLEQYF	TGTGCCAGCAGCCCCCAGGGTCTCGAGCAGTACTTC	-	TRBV28	TRBJ2-7	many
CASTATGQRNQPQHF	TGTGCCAGCACCGCGACGGGACAGCGAAATCAGCCCCAGCATTTT	TRBD1	TRBV12-3/TRBV12-4	TRBJ1-5	many
CASNRDPPLLNTEAFF	TGTGCCAGTAATCGGGACCCTCCCCTTCTGAACACTGAAGCTTTCTTT	-	TRBV19	TRBJ1-1	many
CASSPGLVSAGELFF	TGTGCCAGCAGTCCAGGGTTGGTTTCCGCCGGGGAGCTGTTTTTT	-	TRBV12-3/TRBV12-4	TRBJ2-2	many
CASSVGGFTNTEAFF	TGTGCCAGCAGTGTAGGTGGGTTCACGAACACTGAAGCTTTCTTT	-	TRBV2	TRBJ1-1	-
CASSRPQGTGELFF	TGTGCCAGCAGCCGCCCACAGGGAACCGGGGAGCTGTTTTTT	-	TRBV10-3	TRBJ2-2	-
CASSLEVPGLAGTGELFF	TGTGCCAGCAGTTTAGAGGTGCCGGGACTAGCGGGAACCGGGGAGCTGTTTTTT	TRBD2	TRBV27	TRBJ2-2	-
CASSYVPAYEQYF	TGTGCCAGCAGTTACGTCCCCGCGTACGAGCAGTACTTC	-	TRBV6-2/TRBV6-3	TRBJ2-7	-
CASSIQGARGSDTF	TGTGCCAGCAGCATCCAGGGGGCGCGAGGGTCGGACACCTTC	TRBD1	TRBV5-6	TRBJ1-2	many
CASKAAGSAYEQYF	TGTGCCAGCAAGGCGGCGGGATCCGCCTACGAGCAGTACTTC	-	TRBV28	TRBJ2-7	many
CASSGWEGTEAFF	TGTGCCAGCAGCGGGTGGGAGGGCACTGAAGCTTTCTTT	-	TRBV6-1	TRBJ1-1	many
CAWNQGQGVYGYTF	TGTGCCTGGAACCAAGGACAGGGCGTTTATGGCTACACCTTC	TRBD1	TRBV30	TRBJ1-2	-
CASSLLGDRGAEQYF	TGTGCCAGCAGTTTACTAGGGGACAGGGGGGCCGAGCAGTACTTC	TRBD1	TRBV27	TRBJ2-7	many
CASSQGEGMNTEAFF	TGTGCCAGCAGCCAAGGGGAGGGGATGAACACTGAAGCTTTCTTT	-	TRBV3-1	TRBJ1-1	few
CASSSSNRALYEQYF	TGTGCCAGCAGTTCGTCTAACAGGGCACTCTACGAGCAGTACTTC	-	TRBV12-3/TRBV12-4	TRBJ2-7	many
CSATSGGGSWEQYF	TGCAGTGCTACTAGCGGGGGAGGCTCGTGGGAGCAGTACTTC	TRBD2	TRBV20-1	TRBJ2-7	-
CASSPSLAAMNTEAFF	TGCGCCAGCAGCCCATCCCTGGCGGCAATGAACACTGAAGCTTTCTTT	-	TRBV5-1	TRBJ1-1	few
CASSTRGQGEETQYF	TGTGCCAGTAGTACCAGGGGACAGGGGGAAGAGACCCAGTACTTC	TRBD1	TRBV19	TRBJ2-5	many
CATSRGKRQENGNTIYF	TGTGCCACCAGCAGGGGGAAGAGACAGGAGAATGGAAACACCATATATTTT	-	TRBV15	TRBJ1-3	few
CASRASYEQYF	TGTGCCAGCAGAGCCTCCTACGAGCAGTACTTC	-	TRBV12-3/TRBV12-4	TRBJ2-7	many
CAWSPERGTNTGELFF	TGTGCCTGGAGCCCCGAGCGGGGGACTAACACCGGGGAGCTGTTTTTT	TRBD2	TRBV30	TRBJ2-2	-
CASSPGAGEGYEQYF	TGTGCCAGCAGCCCTGGGGCGGGGGAGGGCTACGAGCAGTACTTC	TRBD2	TRBV11-3	TRBJ2-7	many
CSARESSFSGNTIYF	TGCAGTGCTAGAGAAAGTTCCTTCTCTGGAAACACCATATATTTT	-	TRBV20-1	TRBJ1-3	many
CASSVDRRQPQHF	TGTGCCAGCAGCGTGGACCGAAGGCAGCCCCAGCATTTT	-	TRBV7-3	TRBJ1-5	many
CASSRVVGDDTEAFF	TGTGCCAGCAGTCGAGTAGTCGGGGATGACACTGAAGCTTTCTTT	-	TRBV6-1	TRBJ1-1	many
CASSPTGREAEQYF	TGTGCCAGCAGTCCCACAGGGCGGGAGGCCGAGCAGTACTTC	TRBD2	TRBV12-3/TRBV12-4	TRBJ2-7	many
CASSPYRLAGEQKHAVQETQYF	TGTGCCAGCAGCCCCTACAGACTAGCGGGAGAACAAAAGCATGCGGTACAAGAGACCCAGTACTTC	TRBD2	TRBV4-2	TRBJ2-5	many
CASSLSLNREQYF	TGTGCCAGCAGTTTATCGTTGAATCGCGAGCAGTACTTC	-	TRBV27	TRBJ2-7	many
CASSTNGQNQPQHF	TGTGCCAGTAGTACCAACGGACAGAATCAGCCCCAGCATTTT	-	TRBV19	TRBJ1-5	many
CASSIYREPGQPQHF	TGTGCCAGCAGTATCTACAGGGAACCGGGTCAGCCCCAGCATTTT	-	TRBV6-1	TRBJ1-5	many
CASSVTGGTEAFF	TGCGCCAGCAGCGTGACTGGGGGAACTGAAGCTTTCTTT	-	TRBV5-1	TRBJ1-1	many
CASSLEVQETQYF	TGTGCCAGCAGTTTAGAGGTCCAAGAGACCCAGTACTTC	-	TRBV28	TRBJ2-5	many
CASSGGQGNYEQYF	TGTGCCAGCAGCGGCGGCCAAGGGAATTACGAGCAGTACTTC	-	TRBV9	TRBJ2-7	many
CALHVDTEAFF	TGTGCCCTGCACGTGGACACTGAAGCTTTCTTT	-	TRBV2	TRBJ1-1	many
CAWSVGTGWSEQYF	TGTGCCTGGAGTGTAGGGACAGGGTGGTCCGAGCAGTACTTC	TRBD1	TRBV30	TRBJ2-7	many
CASSFLEALHQPQHF	TGTGCCAGCAGTTTCCTCGAGGCTCTGCATCAGCCCCAGCATTTT	-	TRBV6-5	TRBJ1-5	many
CASSAGWQSNQPQHF	TGTGCCAGCAGTGCAGGGTGGCAAAGCAATCAGCCCCAGCATTTT	-	TRBV2	TRBJ1-5	many
CASSPVGNQPQHF	TGTGCCAGCTCACCAGTCGGTAATCAGCCCCAGCATTTT	-	TRBV18	TRBJ1-5	many
CAISESAREQYF	TGTGCCATCAGTGAGTCGGCACGCGAGCAGTACTTC	-	TRBV10-3	TRBJ2-7	many
CAYQGGIYEQYF	TGTGCCTACCAGGGGGGTATCTACGAGCAGTACTTC	-	TRBV30	TRBJ2-7	few
CASSLSMDREYEQYF	TGTGCCAGCAGTTTAAGTATGGACAGGGAGTACGAGCAGTACTTC	TRBD1	TRBV12-3/TRBV12-4	TRBJ2-7	-
CASSSTGKLSGANVLTF	TGTGCCAGCAGTTCGACAGGGAAACTCTCCGGGGCCAACGTCCTGACTTTC	TRBD1	TRBV6-5	TRBJ2-6	many
CASSQSRAVDEAFF	TGCGCCAGCAGCCAATCCAGGGCGGTTGATGAAGCTTTCTTT	-	TRBV4-1	TRBJ1-1	many
CASSGDNSPLHF	TGCGCCAGCAGCGGTGATAATTCACCCCTCCACTTT	-	TRBV5-1	TRBJ1-6	many
CASSFSGSLSPQHF	TGTGCCAGCAGTTTTTCGGGCAGCCTATCGCCCCAGCATTTT	-	TRBV12-3/TRBV12-4	TRBJ1-5	many
CASGYGSNTGELFF	TGTGCCAGTGGATACGGGTCGAACACCGGGGAGCTGTTTTTT	-	TRBV19	TRBJ2-2	many
CASSPPLERIYGYTF	TGTGCCAGCAGTCCGCCCCTGGAGAGGATCTATGGCTACACCTTC	-	TRBV28	TRBJ1-2	many
CASSRTQLHSPLHF	TGTGCCAGCAGTCGTACACAGCTTCATTCACCCCTCCACTTT	-	TRBV6-1	TRBJ1-6	few
CASSVRGRLGAYEQYF	TGTGCCAGCAGCGTTAGGGGGCGACTAGGGGCCTACGAGCAGTACTTC	-	TRBV5-5	TRBJ2-7	many
CASSYYRDIYGYTF	TGTGCCAGCAGCTACTACAGGGATATCTATGGCTACACCTTC	-	TRBV7-2	TRBJ1-2	many
CASGGLGGEQYF	TGTGCCTCCGGGGGCCTTGGGGGAGAGCAGTACTTC	-	TRBV6-5	TRBJ2-7	many
CASSFTPLRTEAFF	TGTGCCAGCAGTTTTACTCCCCTTCGGACTGAAGCTTTCTTT	-	TRBV28	TRBJ1-1	many
CASSLAGGPSEQYF	TGTGCCAGCAGCTTAGCGGGAGGGCCAAGCGAGCAGTACTTC	TRBD2	TRBV13	TRBJ2-7	few
CASSWGLANSYEQYF	TGTGCCAGCAGTTGGGGACTAGCAAATTCCTACGAGCAGTACTTC	TRBD2	TRBV6-5	TRBJ2-7	many
CASSLGDGGLYEQYF	TGTGCCAGCAGCTTAGGTGACGGCGGGCTCTACGAGCAGTACTTC	-	TRBV7-2	TRBJ2-7	many